This paragraph covers one T cell receptor (beta chain) sequence. Its antigen is as yet unknown. A second roughly 6 to 11 cycle PCR used barcoded and J-beta primers. TCRdb reprocessed the 5' RACE reads via MiXCR and lists one record per CDR3 protein. The sample has about 1.8 million distinct CDR3 sequences, about 50% seen once. The entry originates in a study of blood T cells in healthy people across ages. The CDR3 runs to 16 residues. V was trimmed by 2 bases and J by 2 bases, leaving 16 bases between them. The germline V gene encodes CDR1 DFQATT and CDR2 SNEGSKA (reference sequence). Sample donors were healthy Caucasian individuals that came from Russia, aged roughly 6 to 90. Each donor's blood draw was roughly 10 milliliters of peripheral blood. Study findings and constraints: Naive T cell percentage by flow cytometry tracked strongly with beta diversity.

This chain uses TRBV20-1 with TRBJ2-1; D may be TRBD1 or TRBD2 (5 bases each). Sequencing was carried out using blood. This TCR was sampled from a woman in her 40s in good health. The CDR3 DNA is TGCAGTGCTAGACACTCGACGAGGGGAGCCTACAATGAGCAGTTCTTC. Translated, it gives CSARHSTRGAYNEQFF.